The clone carrying this T cell receptor beta chain was counted at least ten times. What it binds is not known. This CDR3 is 11 amino acids long. The germline CDR1 and CDR2 sequences are MNHEY and SVGAGI. The germline V and J ends were trimmed by 8 bases and 5 bases, with 9 bases remaining between them. These data originate in a study of molecular identifiers for immune sequencing clone quantification. Broader study findings: Barcode collisions between identical TCR molecules could shrink estimates of highly expanded clone sizes.

When naive CD8 T cells were sorted, they were gated as CD8+CD4-CCR7+CD45RA+. TCRdb analysed the PCR reads with MiXCR anew, one entry per CDR3 protein. Of 550,000 to 750,000 distinct CDR3 sequences detected, about 20% appear once; the ten largest clones hold 0.85%. This TCR was recovered from a human donor in good health. Some libraries in this study had Jurkat cell RNA spiked in. The J gene is TRBJ1-2, the V gene TRBV6-5, with D uncertain. The sample was naive CD8+ T cells from blood, with Jurkat cell RNA spiked in. The subset denotes: FACS-sorted CD8+CD4-CCR7+CD45RA+ naive T cells. Here the CDR3 DNA reads TGTGCCAGCGGACTAAGTTATGGCTACACCTTC. Its protein is CASGLSYGYTF.